A single T cell receptor (beta chain) is shown here with its context. This clonotype has at least ten counts. Its antigen is still unknown. Within one base of it there is no much larger clone, and no base qualities were kept. The V end gives up 4 bases and the J end 7 bases, leaving 13 bases in the junction not matched to a gene. The CDR3 starts with the cysteine, ends with the phenylalanine, and has 16 residues. The only DNA kept is the CDR3, 48 bases in frame from the first base. In the paper's terms, the time point label means: newly diagnosed GD, antithyroid drugs for less than 3 months. For both TCR sequencing and RNA sequencing, RNA was extracted from PBMCs in TRIzol. The diagnosis of Graves' disease was made according to American Thyroid Association guidelines. Patients were recruited from an endocrinology department in Xi'an, China. From each patient, 7.5 to 9.5 milliliters of peripheral blood was collected into an EDTA anticoagulant tube. Ficoll Paque Plus density gradient separation was used to isolate PBMCs, and no further T cell sorting was done. An Agilent 2100 Bioanalyzer and agarose gel were used to check RNA quality, and a NanoDrop 2000 was used to measure RNA concentration.

This entry belongs to a study of regulatory T cells in long-lasting Graves disease (dated by TCRdb to about 2021). Regarding the study in general: In the newly diagnosed Graves' disease group, patients had been taking antithyroid drugs for less than 3 months. Persistent Graves' disease patients were compared with newly diagnosed Graves' disease patients by peripheral blood TCR sequencing and RNA sequencing. The study took place in China and was registered as a clinical trial. TCR sequencing covered some 13 persistent and some 20 newly diagnosed Graves' disease patients, around 35 samples in total. Summary of the overall study and its limitations: As a limitation, the authors acknowledged that the small sample size may reduce accuracy. Sequencing and analysis were restricted to the TCR beta chain. A larger number of public clonotypes was shared among persistent patients (more than 2,500) than among newly diagnosed patients (approximately 1,000). The study examined only peripheral blood because the primary lesion, thyroid tissue, could not be accessed. TRBV28, TRBJ1-2 and TRBJ2-5 were preferentially used in persistent disease, while TRBV20-1 and TRBJ2-1 were favored in newly diagnosed disease. Persistent Graves' disease patients showed lower TCR Shannon entropy and fewer highly expanded clones than newly diagnosed patients, suggesting clonal expansion.

Receptor amplification or capture employed multiplex PCR. Sequencer: Illumina HiSeq 4000. iRepertoire HTBI primers and Arm-PCR amplification of CDR3 regions were used to construct TCR beta libraries. Before sequencing, the PCR products went through gel purification. Processing in the source paper ran as follows. Gene usage analysis of CDR3 amino acid clonotypes used the 55 to 65 TRBV and around 14 TRBJ segments found across samples. Filtered high-quality paired reads were merged into contigs using COPE and FqMerger. BLAST was used to align contigs to IMGT TRBV, TRBD and TRBJ reference genes, and CDR3 was defined according to IMGT. Highly expanded clones were defined as clonotypes with a frequency above 0.1%. Repertoire diversity was measured by Shannon entropy, and V-J evenness by the Gini coefficient. Public clonotypes were defined as clonotypes shared by more than one individual. TCRdb reran the public reads through fastp at Q25 and MiXCR, keeping productive beta chains. Every entry covers one CDR3 protein and lists the most common genes and DNA from its rows. The V and J calls were determined by TCRdb, not by the authors. A total of a few hundred thousand distinct CDR3 sequences appear in this sample, 13% of them only once. The ten largest clones capture roughly 10% of the sample.

These data are also associated with another study on T cells in Graves' hyperthyroidism and ophthalmopathy. Reported in the second study: Graves' hyperthyroidism was defined as stable when no progression to ophthalmopathy occurred over 18 months of follow-up. The hyperthyroidism patients were between 18 and 65 years old and newly diagnosed, with a disease duration of less than 2 months. Any patient with an uncontrolled infection, another autoimmune disease, pregnancy or lactation was excluded. Diagnoses relied on clinical symptoms, serum thyroxine and TRAb, thyroid ultrasound and orbital computed tomography. The first round of RT-PCR for the TCR CDR3 was performed with the HTBI primer set and the Qiagen OneStep RT-PCR kit. Most expanded thyroid clonotypes (frequency above 0.001) were also detected in blood, a finding suggesting that blood repertoires may reflect thyroid immune responses. A model built on a 13 V-J signature distinguished ophthalmopathy from stable hyperthyroidism, reaching roughly 88% sensitivity and under 84% specificity in cross-validation and 80%/75% in testing. In validation, progression to ophthalmopathy was predicted by the model with about 70% sensitivity and roughly 72% specificity, a median of about 6.4 months before onset. To identify TCR V-J signatures that set the groups apart, the researchers used a discovery cohort of about a hundred patients, made up of 43 with Graves' ophthalmopathy and approximately 57 with stable Graves' hyperthyroidism. Prospective prediction of ophthalmopathy was tested in an independent validation cohort of fewer than 20 hyperthyroidism patients and some 17 patients who later progressed to ophthalmopathy. The 80 to 100 discovery patients were randomly divided into training and test sets at a 7:3 ratio. Thyroid tissue and blood T-cell repertoires from about six Graves' hyperthyroidism patients were also compared in the study. After blood sampling, hyperthyroidism patients were treated with methimazole at a starting dose of 30 mg daily, and ophthalmopathy patients were treated with high-dose intravenous methylprednisolone. Libraries were constructed in a second round of multiplex PCR, after which size selection and purification were carried out. Sequencing of the libraries was done on an Illumina HiSeq2000 using paired-end 100 bp reads. SOAPnuke was used to process the raw data, throwing out any read that contained adapters or uncalled bases, had a mean Phred below 15, or lacked an exact constant-primer or identifier match. COPE v1.2.5 was used to merge the high-quality paired reads, and each unique nucleotide sequence was defined as a clonotype. MiTCR v1.1 was used to align clonotypes to the IMGT TRBV, TRBD and TRBJ reference segments. The analysis was restricted to V-J combinations with a frequency above 0.0001, which together covered just over 99% of the repertoires. The TCS score was defined as the ratio of F50 (clonal expansion) to E x V (chaos), calculated using BLOSUM62-based TCRdist between CDR3 peptides within each V-J. Welch's t-statistics and random forest reduced fewer than 600 V-J features to around 14, which were used in a naive Bayes classifier (R e1071). Sample size was not statistically predetermined, and investigators were not blinded to group allocation. According to the paper, TCR Vbeta CDR3 sequencing was carried out on 135 peripheral blood samples, which came from fewer than 50 ophthalmopathy, roughly 75 hyperthyroidism and some 17 progressor patients.

The rearrangement combines TRBV12-3 or TRBV12-4 with TRBJ1-2, with 9 bases matching TRBD1. This receptor was taken from a young man with Graves disease. Donor details come from another sample of the same person, matched by shared clones. Source: peripheral blood mononuclear cells (PBMCs), taken at new diagnosis, from a patient treated with antithyroid drugs. The CDR3 corresponds to CASSSIVSDRGGGYTF. The nucleotide sequence reads TGTGCCAGCAGTTCCATCGTCTCGGACAGGGGAGGTGGCTACACCTTC.